The next 27 T cell receptor beta chains were all read from a single sample in a study of blood T cell repertoires in COVID-19. Some clones are missing from TCRdb's copy, which holds only in-frame ones; the method was immunoSEQ multiplex PCR. Counted here are 300,000 to 350,000 clones, 75% to 90% occurring once; the ten biggest clones make up about 6%. Sequencing input: peripheral blood. The receptors come from a woman aged 50 to 65 with COVID-19, enrolled during active disease.

Remarks on this clone: The sample has other DNA sequences that encode this CDR3 too. The chain couples TRBV7-8 to TRBJ2-1; no clear D gene. CDR1 is SGHVS and CDR2 is FQNEAQ in the germline V gene. The V and J ends lost 5 bases and 6 bases respectively, with 5 bases between them. The CDR3 sequence is 11 residues long. CDR3 nucleotides: TGTGCCAGCAGCCTACTCAATGAGCAGTTCTTC. Its translation is CASSLLNEQFF.

The chain couples TRBV9 to TRBJ2-3; D is uncertain. Trimming removed 0 bases at V and 2 bases at J, with 4 bases between. Germline V gene data show CDR1 as SGDLS and CDR2 as YYNGEE. CDR3 length: 13 residues. DNA for the CDR3: TGTGCCAGCAGCGTAGCTCTCACAGATACGCAGTATTTT. This sequence encodes CASSVALTDTQYF.

The V gene is TRBV21-1, the J gene TRBJ2-3; the DNA was not compared with TRBD2, the D call given in the table. TRBV21-1 is shown as a pseudogene. The CDR3 sequence is 19 residues long. CDR3 in DNA: TGTGCCAGCAGCACATATCCGGGACTAGCGGGAGCCGGCACAGATACGCAGTATTTT. Translation: CASSTYPGLAGAGTDTQYF.

The chain employs TRBV30 and TRBJ1-5, with 10 bases identical to TRBD1. The CDR3 is 17 amino acids. The V gene end was trimmed by 2 bases and the J gene end by 2 bases; junction bases not matched to a gene: 9. CDR1 is GTSNPN and CDR2 is SVGIG in the germline V gene (reference sequence). The CDR3 sequence is CAWSRRQGAVGNQPQHF. The CDR3 DNA is TGTGCCTGGAGTAGAAGACAGGGGGCTGTCGGCAATCAGCCCCAGCATTTT.

Comments on this clone: The identical CDR3 is also encoded by other nucleotide sequences in the sample. The chain is built from TRBV6-5 and TRBJ2-7, with 10 bases that match TRBD1. CDR1 and CDR2 (germline): MNHEY, SVGAGI. The CDR3 has 13 amino acids. V gave up 5 bases and J gave up 4 bases; unmatched junction bases: 2. Here the CDR3 DNA reads TGTGCCAGCAGTAGGGGACAGGGGTACGAGCAGTACTTC. As protein: CASSRGQGYEQYF.

This chain links TRBV3-1 (or the pseudogene TRBV3-2) with TRBJ2-5, with 8 bases identical to TRBD2. Germline loops: CDR1 LGHDT, CDR2 YNNKEL (reference sequence). V lost 1 base to trimming and J lost 5 bases; unmatched junction nucleotides: 18. CDR3 length: 19 residues. DNA for the CDR3: TGTGCCAGCAGCCAAGTTAGCAGGGGAGCCGGGACTAGAAAGGAGACCCAGTACTTC. This codes for CASSQVSRGAGTRKETQYF.

The V gene is TRBV30, the J gene TRBJ2-5, with TRBD2 matching over 8 bases. With 1 base clipped from V and 5 bases from J, the junction kept 9 bases outside the gene matches. The CDR3 covers 15 residues. Germline V gene data show CDR1 as GTSNPN and CDR2 as SVGIG (reference sequence). CDR3 DNA sequence: TGTGCCTGGAGTGCTCATAGCGGGAACTTGGAGACCCAGTACTTC. This encodes CAWSAHSGNLETQYF.

This chain connects TRBV3-1 (or the pseudogene TRBV3-2) to TRBJ1-3; no firm D call. V was cut by 4 bases and J by 3 bases, with 13 bases left in between. This CDR3 region has 15 residues. Germline lookup yields CDR1 LGHDT and CDR2 YNNKEL (reference sequence). The CDR3 is CASSPPLRSGNTIYF. In DNA, the CDR3 is TGTGCCAGCAGCCCCCCGTTGAGGAGTGGAAACACCATATATTTT.

V and J are TRBV6-5 and TRBJ1-1; perhaps TRBD1 as D (6 bases). Trimming stripped 0 bases from V and 5 bases from J, with 13 bases between. The CDR3 spans 15 residues. Germline CDR1 MNHEY, CDR2 SVGAGI. The CDR3 DNA reads as TGTGCCAGCAGTTACTCAGCGGGGGCGTGGACTGAAGCTTTCTTT. As protein: CASSYSAGAWTEAFF.

The table lists this clone with a count of one. The CDR3 DNA reads as TGTGCCTGGGGAATTTCCATGAACACTGAAGCTTTCTTT. This sequence encodes CAWGISMNTEAFF. The chain carries TRBV30 and TRBJ1-1; D is uncertain. The V end was cut by 5 bases, the J end by 0 bases, with 10 bases between. This CDR3 is built from 13 residues. Per germline, CDR1 GTSNPN and CDR2 SVGIG (reference sequence). The full variable domain, rest sourced from reference TRBV30 and TRBJ1-1, is SQTIHQWPATLVQPVGSPLSLECTVEGTSNPNLYWYRQAAGRGLQLLFYSVGIGQISSEVPQNLSASRPQDRQFILSSKKLLLSDSGFYLCAWGISMNTEAFFGQGTRLTVV.

CDR3 DNA sequence: TGCGCCAGCAGCGCAACCGACAGGAGTGAAGCTTTCTTT. Residues: CASSATDRSEAFF. The rearrangement links TRBV5-1 to TRBJ1-1; D perhaps matches TRBD1 (6 bases). CDR3 size: 13 residues. The germline V gene encodes CDR1 SGHRS and CDR2 YFSETQ. Trimming stripped 4 bases from V and 7 bases from J, with 14 bases between.

The chain recombines TRBV27 with TRBJ2-7, with 11 bases that match TRBD1. The CDR3 covers 16 residues. Germline loops: CDR1 MNHEY, CDR2 SMNVEV (reference sequence). Trimming took 2 bases from V and 2 from J; bases not matched to a gene: 5. The DNA for the CDR3 is TGTGCCAGCAGTTTACCCGGGACAGGGGGAGCCTACGAGCAGTACTTC. This gives the protein CASSLPGTGGAYEQYF.

V and J are TRBV10-3 and TRBJ1-5; 9 nucleotides agree with TRBD1. After removal of 6 bases from V and 5 bases from J, the junction contained 8 bases not matched to a gene. The CDR3 extends over 15 amino acids. Per germline, CDR1 ENHRY and CDR2 SYGVKD. Here the CDR3 DNA reads TGTGCCATCAGGGATACAGGGGGCGCCGATCAGCCCCAGCATTTT. Protein sequence: CAIRDTGGADQPQHF.

The chain employs TRBV11-2 and TRBJ2-2; 10 bases line up with TRBD2. This CDR3 comprises 15 residues. V shed 5 bases and J 8 bases; nucleotides not matched to a gene: 8. Per the germline V gene, CDR1 is SGHAT and CDR2 is FQNNGV. The CDR3 sequence: CASSILAGVVGELFF. CDR3 DNA: TGTGCCAGCAGCATTCTAGCGGGAGTAGTTGGGGAGCTGTTTTTT.

The rearrangement uses TRBV5-4 and TRBJ2-3, with 7 bases aligning to TRBD2. The germline V gene encodes CDR1 SGHNT and CDR2 YYREEE (reference sequence). The CDR3 runs to 15 residues. J gave up 6 bases and V 0 bases, and 7 bases lay outside the gene matches. The CDR3 region is CASSLGGGVKDTQYF. CDR3 in DNA: TGTGCCAGCAGCTTGGGGGGGGGAGTGAAGGATACGCAGTATTTT.

The chain uses TRBV7-3 and TRBJ2-3; TRBD2 matches at 13 bases. Trimming cost V 5 bases and J 0 bases; bases outside gene matches: 5. CDR3 length: 17 amino acids. Germline lookup yields CDR1 SGHTA and CDR2 FQGTGA. CDR3 sequence (DNA): TGTGCCAGCAGCCCCGGGACTAGCGGGATAAGCACAGATACGCAGTATTTT. Its translation: CASSPGTSGISTDTQYF.

This rearrangement joins TRBV13 to TRBJ1-1; the D gene is possibly TRBD1 (5 bases). The germline V and J ends were trimmed by 3 bases and 9 bases, with 17 bases remaining between them. Germline values: CDR1 PRHDT, CDR2 FYEKMQ (reference sequence). The CDR3 extends over 14 amino acids. DNA of the CDR3: TGTGCCAGCAGCTTGAGGGGAGGTACCTCTCAAGCTTTCTTT. The encoded protein is CASSLRGGTSQAFF. Using reference TRBV13 and TRBJ1-1 for the parts outside the CDR3, the full variable domain is AAGVIQSPRHLIKEKRETATLKCYPIPRHDTVYWYQQGPGQDPQFLISFYEKMQSDKGSIPDRFSAQQFSDYHSELNMSSLELGDSALYFCASSLRGGTSQAFFGQGTRLTVV.

Comments on this clone: Other nucleotide sequences in the sample specify the same CDR3. The chain is built from TRBV5-6 and TRBJ1-5, with D tentatively TRBD1 (6 bases). Germline V gene sequence: CDR1 SGHDT, CDR2 YYEEEE. This CDR3 spans 14 amino acids. V was cut by 2 bases and J by 3 bases, with 9 bases left in between. This CDR3 is CASSLGQINQPQHF. The CDR3 DNA reads as TGTGCCAGCAGCTTAGGACAGATCAATCAGCCCCAGCATTTT.

The chain carries TRBV18 and TRBJ2-7; TRBD2 is a possible D gene (6 bases). Germline lookup yields CDR1 KGHSH and CDR2 LQKENI. The CDR3 extends over 13 amino acids. The ends were cut back, 1 base at V and 7 bases at J, with 11 bases in the middle. This CDR3 reads CASSPRAAGEQYF. The CDR3 nucleotides read TGTGCCAGCTCACCACGAGCCGCGGGAGAGCAGTACTTC.

This chain joins TRBV7-8 and TRBJ1-2; D is unclear. In germline, CDR1 is SGHVS, CDR2 FQNEAQ. This CDR3 is 12 amino acids long. V dropped 1 base and J dropped 4 bases, with 4 bases sitting between them. In DNA, the CDR3 is TGTGCCAGCAGCTTAGTGAGCTATGGCTACACCTTC. This gives the protein CASSLVSYGYTF.

The chain has TRBV4-2 and TRBJ2-7; D call uncertain. Trimming removed 4 bases at V and 3 bases at J, with 16 bases between. Looked up from germline, CDR1 is LGHNA and CDR2 is YNFKEQ. CDR3 length: 15 amino acids. The CDR3 loop reads CASSRRADPYYEQYF. DNA for the CDR3: TGTGCCAGCAGCCGCCGCGCGGATCCTTACTACGAGCAGTACTTC.

The J gene is TRBJ2-1, the V gene TRBV7-8, with 13 positions matching TRBD2. Per germline, CDR1 SGHVS and CDR2 FQNEAQ. V trimming: 5 bases; J trimming: 6 bases; junction bases outside the gene matches: 10. The CDR3 is 17 residues long. In DNA form, the CDR3 reads TGTGCCAGCAGCGAGATACTAGCGGGAGGGCCTAGCAATGAGCAGTTCTTC. Protein: CASSEILAGGPSNEQFF.

The chain uses TRBV30 and TRBJ1-5, with D unclear. The CDR3 covers 14 residues. V was cut by 2 bases and J by 4 bases, with 12 bases left in between. The germline gives CDR1 GTSNPN, CDR2 SVGIG (reference sequence). CDR3 sequence (DNA): TGTGCCTGGAGTCTGCTTGAGGGTAATCAGCCCCAGCATTTT. Translation: CAWSLLEGNQPQHF.

The rearrangement joins TRBV24-1 to TRBJ2-7, with D tentatively TRBD1 (6 bases). Germline assignment: CDR1 KGHDR and CDR2 SFDVKD. The CDR3 runs to 13 residues. The V gene lost 1 base and the J gene lost 5 bases, with 8 bases spanning the gap. In DNA, the CDR3 is TGTGCCACCAGTGATTTACAGGGACACGAGCAGTACTTC. It specifies CATSDLQGHEQYF.

To note about this clone: The identical CDR3 is also encoded by other nucleotide sequences in the sample. The chain couples TRBV15 to TRBJ1-4; TRBD1 matches at 11 bases. Germline V gene lookup returns CDR1 LNHNV and CDR2 YYDKDF (reference sequence). The CDR3 extends over 14 amino acids. The J segment lost 8 bases and the V segment lost 3 bases, leaving 2 bases of the junction unmatched. Written as DNA, the CDR3 is TGTGCCACCAGCAGGGACAGGGGGCGAGAAAAACTGTTTTTT. Residues: CATSRDRGREKLFF.

The chain joins TRBV19 to TRBJ2-7, with 14 bases matching TRBD2. CDR1 is LNHDA, CDR2 SQIVND, per germline (reference sequence). The CDR3 is 16 residues long. The V and J ends lost 5 bases and 3 bases, in that order; junction bases with no gene match: 6. CDR3 sequence reads: CASSGTSGSGHYEQYF. CDR3 sequence (DNA): TGTGCCAGTAGTGGGACTAGCGGGAGCGGGCACTACGAGCAGTACTTC.

This clone was counted between two and nine times. The chain uses TRBV5-4 and TRBJ2-1, with a possible D match to TRBD2 (7 bases). Looked up from germline, CDR1 is SGHNT and CDR2 is YYREEE (reference sequence). CDR3 size: 15 residues. V lost 0 bases, J lost 4 bases, and 11 bases lay in between. The CDR3 region has the DNA TGTGCCAGCAGCTTGGTAGGGGGGGGTTACAATGAGCAGTTCTTC. This sequence encodes CASSLVGGGYNEQFF.